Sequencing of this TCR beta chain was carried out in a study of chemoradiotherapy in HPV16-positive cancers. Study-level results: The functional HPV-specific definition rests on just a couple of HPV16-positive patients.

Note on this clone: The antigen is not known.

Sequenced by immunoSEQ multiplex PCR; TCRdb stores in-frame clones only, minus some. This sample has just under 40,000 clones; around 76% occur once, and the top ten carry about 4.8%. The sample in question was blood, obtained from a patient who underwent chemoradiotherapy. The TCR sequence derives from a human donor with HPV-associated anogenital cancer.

CDR3 in DNA: TGTGCCAGCTCACCTGCACCCACTTACGAGCAGTACTTC. Translation: CASSPAPTYEQYF. This rearrangement joins TRBV18 to TRBJ2-7, with D unclear. Trimming removed 3 bases at V and 4 bases at J, with 10 bases between. CDR1 KGHSH and CDR2 LQKENI come from the germline V gene. There are 13 residues in the CDR3. Complete variable domain (other parts from reference TRBV18 and TRBJ2-7): NAGVMQNPRHLVRRRGQEARLRCSPMKGHSHVYWYRQLPEEGLKFMVYLQKENIIDESGMPKERFSAEFPKEGPSILRIQQVVRGDSAAYFCASSPAPTYEQYFGPGTRLTVT.